One and the same sample provided the 9 T cell receptor beta chains below, sequenced in a study of CD8+ T cells in alopecia areata. Specified treatment: oral pan-JAK inhibitor, 5-10 mg twice daily. Sequencing templates came from extracted RNA that was reverse transcribed into cDNA. Libraries were prepared by immunoSEQ multiplex PCR; TCRdb keeps only in-frame clonotypes and omits some of them. Here the sample spans about 42,000 clones, 55% to 75% being singletons. The sample consisted of CD8+ T cells sorted from blood, taken at week 4, from a patient treated with tofacitinib. Receptor source: a human donor with alopecia areata.

To note about this clone: Other nucleotide sequences from this sample produce the same CDR3. V gene TRBV25-1 combines with J gene TRBJ2-7; the D is unclear. The CDR3 consists of 11 residues. The germline CDR1 and CDR2 sequences are MGHDK and SYGVNS. V dropped 6 bases and J dropped 4 bases, with 7 bases sitting between them. The CDR3 DNA reads TGTGCCAGCAGAGTGGGGTACGAGCAGTACTTC. It encodes CASRVGYEQYF.

V is TRBV29-1 and J is TRBJ1-2; D is unresolved. The ends were cut back, 4 bases at V and 0 bases at J, with 9 bases in the middle. The CDR3 loop spans 13 amino acids. Per germline, CDR1 SQVTM and CDR2 ANQGSEA. CDR3 DNA sequence: TGCAGCGTTGTGGACGAAGCTAACTATGGCTACACCTTC. Residues: CSVVDEANYGYTF.

This sequence joins TRBV30 and TRBJ2-3; the match to TRBD1 covers 8 bases. CDR3 size: 12 residues. The junction had 11 bases not matched to a gene; V was cut back by 8 bases and J by 10 bases. Germline loops: CDR1 GTSNPN, CDR2 SVGIG (reference sequence). The CDR3 DNA follows: TGTGCCCGGTCAGGGGGCACGGGGCCGCAGTATTTT. It specifies CARSGGTGPQYF.

The chain joins TRBV12-5 to TRBJ1-1, with a possible D match to TRBD1 (5 bases). Germline CDR1 is LGHNT and CDR2 is FRNRAP. V lost 1 base and J lost 0, with 9 bases in between. The CDR3 contains 15 residues. DNA for the CDR3: TGTGCTAGTGGTTTGGGACAGTCTATGAACACTGAAGCTTTCTTT. Its translation: CASGLGQSMNTEAFF.

The V gene is TRBV9, the J gene TRBJ2-3; TRBD1 might be the D (6 bases). The germline V gene encodes CDR1 SGDLS and CDR2 YYNGEE. The CDR3 loop spans 14 amino acids. The V end was cut by 3 bases, the J end by 1 base, with 9 bases between. The CDR3 region is CASSDPGGTDTQYF. The CDR3 DNA is TGTGCCAGCAGCGACCCAGGGGGCACAGATACGCAGTATTTT.

This clone was counted only a few times. The chain is built from TRBV29-1 and TRBJ2-7, with TRBD1 matching 7 bases. Germline trimming cut 3 bases from V and 5 bases from J; bases unmatched to any gene: 4. CDR3 size: 12 residues. Per the germline V gene, CDR1 is SQVTM and CDR2 is ANQGSEA. DNA for the CDR3: TGCAGCGTTGAGGCAGGGGGAGACGAGCAGTACTTC. Its translation is CSVEAGGDEQYF.

The chain couples TRBV29-1 to TRBJ1-2; TRBD1 agrees at 7 bases. CDR3 length: 13 amino acids. V gave up 3 bases and J gave up 5 bases; unmatched junction bases: 6. The V gene's germline CDR1 is SQVTM and CDR2 ANQGSEA. The CDR3 protein is CSVDSTGRYGYTF. In DNA form, the CDR3 reads TGCAGCGTTGATTCGACAGGGAGATATGGCTACACCTTC.

The gene calls are TRBV6-5 and TRBJ2-7, with D perhaps TRBD1 (6 bases). Trimming removed 11 bases from V and 2 bases from J, with 13 bases in between. The CDR3 totals 12 residues. Germline values: CDR1 MNHEY, CDR2 SVGAGI. CDR3 sequence: CASGDSTYEQYF. The CDR3 region has the DNA TGTGCCTCAGGGGATTCAACCTACGAGCAGTACTTC.

The genes are TRBV12-5 and TRBJ2-1; the D gene could be TRBD1 or TRBD2 (6 bases each). The ends were cut back, 10 bases at V and 2 bases at J, with 21 bases in the middle. The CDR3 extends over 16 amino acids. Germline V gives CDR1 LGHNT, CDR2 FRNRAP. The CDR3 DNA reads TGTGCTACTCTTCCTCCCGGGGGCTCAACCTACAATGAGCAGTTCTTC. Protein: CATLPPGGSTYNEQFF.